This T cell receptor (beta chain) was recorded in a study of blood T cell repertoires in COVID-19. Either two negative PCRs, clearance, or symptom resolution qualified Cohort 3 donors as recovered. The table came from immunoSEQ multiplex PCR; TCRdb's copy has only in-frame clones and leaves some out. The repertoire holds 200,000 to 300,000 clones, with about 89% as singletons. Germline V gene lookup returns CDR1 SEHNR and CDR2 FQNEAQ (reference sequence). The V end was cut by 3 bases, the J end by 3 bases, with 11 bases between. The CDR3 contains 14 residues. The sequencing sample was made of PBMCs or T cells enriched from blood (not recorded which). The sequence was collected from a woman aged 18-29 years who had recovered from COVID-19. V usage is TRBV7-9 and J usage is TRBJ1-2, with D unresolved. CDR3 sequence (DNA): TGTGCCAGCAGCTTTAGCGGGGAAGACTATGGCTACACCTTC. This gives the protein CASSFSGEDYGYTF. The full variable domain, completed using reference TRBV7-9 and TRBJ1-2, is DTGVSQNPRHKITKRGQNVTFRCDPISEHNRLYWYRQTLGQGPEFLTYFQNEAQLEKSRLLSDRFSAERPKGSFSTLEIQRTEQGDSAMYLCASSFSGEDYGYTFGSGTRLTVV.